This T cell receptor (beta chain) was recorded in a study of regulatory T cells in long-lasting Graves disease. Study summary: To qualify as persistent, Graves' disease required over 5 years of antithyroid drugs with positive TSH receptor antibodies.

Time point in this sample: persistent/refractory GD, antithyroid drugs over 5 years with positive TRAb. From RNA extracted from PBMCs, the TCR library was made. Those enrolled as patients came out of an endocrinology department in Xi'an, China. This clonotype was picked up a small number of times. Its target is unknown. The CDR3 runs to 15 residues. Trimming removed 5 bases at V and 3 bases at J, with 17 bases between. CDR1 and CDR2 from the germline V gene are SGHNT and YENEEA. Construction of the TCR beta libraries employed iRepertoire HTBI primers in conjunction with Arm-PCR of CDR3 regions. Each CDR3 protein gets one entry after TCRdb re-called the multiplex PCR reads with MiXCR. The profile shows around 460,000 distinct CDR3 sequences, roughly 23% of them singletons. Regarding the study as a whole: TRBV28, TRBJ1-2 and TRBJ2-5 emerged as the favored segments in persistent disease. Since the sample size was small, accuracy may have been reduced.

The chain employs TRBV11-3 and TRBJ2-7; D call uncertain. The receptor was isolated from a female donor with Graves disease. Here the sequenced sample was peripheral blood mononuclear cells (PBMCs), taken when the disease was refractory, from a patient treated with antithyroid drugs. The CDR3 DNA reads TGTGCCAGCAGCCCGACCAGCCAAGGCCACTACGAGCAGTACTTC. Protein sequence: CASSPTSQGHYEQYF.